The clone carrying this T cell receptor (beta chain) was counted a single time. What it binds is unknown. Other DNA sequences within the sample encode an identical CDR3. The PCR contained 60 Vbeta and 13 Jbeta primers. Some clones are missing from TCRdb's copy, which holds only in-frame ones; the method was immunoSEQ multiplex PCR. The table has roughly 150,000 clones, around 77% seen once; the top ten hold around 4.8%. This entry belongs to a study of cytomegalovirus exposure and HLA in healthy donors. Study results and limitations: With later analysis, a missense DCLRE1C variant became linked to TCR beta V- and J-gene trimming.

The CDR3 is made up of 17 amino acids. Trimming removed 4 bases from V and 2 bases from J; junction bases left unmatched: 13. The germline V gene encodes CDR1 SGHRS and CDR2 YFSETQ. The sample consisted of PBMCs. The clonotype was recovered from a man younger than 40 in good health. The chain uses TRBV5-1 and TRBJ2-3, with TRBD2 identical over 7 bases. The CDR3 DNA is TGCGCCAGCAGCCCTGGGACTACCCGCCGGCCCACAGATACGCAGTATTTT. It yields the protein CASSPGTTRRPTDTQYF.